The sequence of this T cell receptor beta chain was determined in a study of blood T cell repertoires in COVID-19. Study-level information: PBMCs, B-cell-depleted T cells, or T cells were the source of the cDNA or gDNA that made up the material.

CDR1 LGHNT and CDR2 FRNRAP come from the germline V gene. CDR3 length equals 9 residues. With 10 bases removed from V and 7 bases from J, the gap between germline ends came to 8 bases. The data were produced by immunoSEQ multiplex PCR, yet TCRdb's version contains in-frame clones alone and is incomplete. The data contain about 160,000 clones, about 74% of them singletons. The source material was peripheral blood. The chain couples TRBV12-5 to TRBJ2-7; D uncertain. The origin of this receptor is a man aged 60 to 69 with acute or convalescent COVID-19. CDR3 bases: TGTGCTACCCCCCCAGAGCAGTACTTC. Amino acid sequence: CATPPEQYF.